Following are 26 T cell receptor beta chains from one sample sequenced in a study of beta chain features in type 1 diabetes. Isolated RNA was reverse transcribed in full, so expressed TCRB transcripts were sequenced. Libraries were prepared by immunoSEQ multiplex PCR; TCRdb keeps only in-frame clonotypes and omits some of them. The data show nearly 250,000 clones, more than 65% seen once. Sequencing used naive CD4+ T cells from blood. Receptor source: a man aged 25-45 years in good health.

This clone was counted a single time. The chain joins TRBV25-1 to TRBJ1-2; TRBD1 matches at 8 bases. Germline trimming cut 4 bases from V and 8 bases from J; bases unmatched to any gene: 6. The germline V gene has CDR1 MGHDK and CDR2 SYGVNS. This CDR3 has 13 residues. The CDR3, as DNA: TGTGCCAGCAGTGCTGGACAGGGAGGCGGCTACACCTTC. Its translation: CASSAGQGGGYTF.

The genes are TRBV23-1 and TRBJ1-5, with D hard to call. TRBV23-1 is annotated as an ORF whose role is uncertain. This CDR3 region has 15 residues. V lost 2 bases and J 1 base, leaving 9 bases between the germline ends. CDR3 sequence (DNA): TGCGCCAGCAGTCAACCAGTGAAGAGCAATCAGCCCCAGCATTTT. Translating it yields CASSQPVKSNQPQHF.

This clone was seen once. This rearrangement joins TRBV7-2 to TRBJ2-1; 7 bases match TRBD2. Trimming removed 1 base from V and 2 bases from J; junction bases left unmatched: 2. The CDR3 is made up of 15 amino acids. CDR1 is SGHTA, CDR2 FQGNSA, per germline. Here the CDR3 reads CASSLVGGTYNEQFF. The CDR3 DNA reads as TGTGCCAGCAGCTTAGTCGGGGGGACCTACAATGAGCAGTTCTTC.

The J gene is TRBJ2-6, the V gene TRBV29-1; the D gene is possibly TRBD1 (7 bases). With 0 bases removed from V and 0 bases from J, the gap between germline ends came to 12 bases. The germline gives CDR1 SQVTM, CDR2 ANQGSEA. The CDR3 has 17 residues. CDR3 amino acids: CSVEDRGEGSGANVLTF. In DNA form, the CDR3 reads TGCAGCGTTGAAGACAGGGGGGAAGGCTCTGGGGCCAACGTCCTGACTTTC.

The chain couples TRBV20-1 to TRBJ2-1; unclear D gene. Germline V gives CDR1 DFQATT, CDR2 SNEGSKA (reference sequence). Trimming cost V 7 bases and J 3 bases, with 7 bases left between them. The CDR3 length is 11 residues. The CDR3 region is CSVHGYNEQFF. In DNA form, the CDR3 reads TGCAGTGTTCACGGCTACAATGAGCAGTTCTTC.

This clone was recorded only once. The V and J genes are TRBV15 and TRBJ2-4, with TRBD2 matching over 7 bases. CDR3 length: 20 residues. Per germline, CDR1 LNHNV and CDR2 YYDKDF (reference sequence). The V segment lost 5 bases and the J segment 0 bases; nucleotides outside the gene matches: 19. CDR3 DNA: TGTGCCACCAGCTACCACACGGGGCGGCTAGCGGAGCTAGCCAAAAACATTCAGTACTTC. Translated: CATSYHTGRLAELAKNIQYF.

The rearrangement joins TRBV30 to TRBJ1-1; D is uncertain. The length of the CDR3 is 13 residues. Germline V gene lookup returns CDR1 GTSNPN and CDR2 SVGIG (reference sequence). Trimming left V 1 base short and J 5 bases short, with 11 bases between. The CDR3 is CAWSDIGETEAFF. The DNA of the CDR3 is TGTGCCTGGAGTGACATCGGGGAGACTGAAGCTTTCTTT.

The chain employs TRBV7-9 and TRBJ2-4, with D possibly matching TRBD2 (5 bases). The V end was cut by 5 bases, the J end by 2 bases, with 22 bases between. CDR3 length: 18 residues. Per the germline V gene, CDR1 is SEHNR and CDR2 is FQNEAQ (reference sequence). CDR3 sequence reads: CASSPRAGSYRTKNIQYF. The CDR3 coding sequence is TGTGCCAGCAGCCCCCGGGCGGGCTCCTACCGAACCAAAAACATTCAGTACTTC.

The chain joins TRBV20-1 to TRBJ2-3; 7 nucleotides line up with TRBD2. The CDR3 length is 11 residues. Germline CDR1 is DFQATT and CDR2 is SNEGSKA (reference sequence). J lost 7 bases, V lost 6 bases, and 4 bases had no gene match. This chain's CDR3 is CSAGDYHTQYF. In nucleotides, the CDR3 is TGCAGTGCCGGGGACTATCATACGCAGTATTTT.

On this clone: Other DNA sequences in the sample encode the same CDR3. CDR3 in amino acids: CASSSGLAGGTDTQYF. The CDR3 bases are TGTGCCAGCAGCTCCGGACTAGCGGGAGGCACAGATACGCAGTATTTT. The V gene is TRBV7-2, the J gene TRBJ2-3; TRBD2 agrees at 13 bases. CDR1 is SGHTA, CDR2 FQGNSA, per germline. V trimming: 4 bases; J trimming: 1 base; junction bases outside the gene matches: 2. This CDR3 is 16 amino acids long.

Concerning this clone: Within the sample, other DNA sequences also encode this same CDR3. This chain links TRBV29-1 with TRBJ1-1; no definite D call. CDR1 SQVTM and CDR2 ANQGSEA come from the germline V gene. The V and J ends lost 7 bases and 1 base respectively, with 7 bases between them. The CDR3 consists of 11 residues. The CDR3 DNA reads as TGCAGCGCCGCCCCGAACACTGAAGCTTTCTTT. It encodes CSAAPNTEAFF.

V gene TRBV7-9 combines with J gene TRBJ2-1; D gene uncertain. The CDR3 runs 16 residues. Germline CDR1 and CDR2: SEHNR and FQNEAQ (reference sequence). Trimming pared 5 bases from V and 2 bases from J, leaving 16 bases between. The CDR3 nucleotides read TGTGCCAGCAGCCCAGTAGGTTCTTCGACCTACAATGAGCAGTTCTTC. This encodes CASSPVGSSTYNEQFF.

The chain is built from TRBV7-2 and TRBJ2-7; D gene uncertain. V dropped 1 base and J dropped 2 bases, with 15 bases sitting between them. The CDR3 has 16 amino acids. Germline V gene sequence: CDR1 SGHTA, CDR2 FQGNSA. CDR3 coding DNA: TGTGCCAGCAGCTTAGTGGTCGGATCAAGAACCTACGAGCAGTACTTC. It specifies CASSLVVGSRTYEQYF.

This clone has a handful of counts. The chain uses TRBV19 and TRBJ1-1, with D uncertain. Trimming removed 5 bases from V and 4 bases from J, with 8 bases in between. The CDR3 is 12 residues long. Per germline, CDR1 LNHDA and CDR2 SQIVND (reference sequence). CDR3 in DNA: TGTGCCAGTAGTGCCCGTGGCACTGAAGCTTTCTTT. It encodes CASSARGTEAFF.

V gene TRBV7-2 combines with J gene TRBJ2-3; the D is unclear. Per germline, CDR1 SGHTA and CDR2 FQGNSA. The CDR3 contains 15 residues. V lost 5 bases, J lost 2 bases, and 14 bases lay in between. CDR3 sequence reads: CASSPNGQFTDTQYF. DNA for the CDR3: TGTGCCAGCAGCCCAAATGGGCAGTTCACAGATACGCAGTATTTT.

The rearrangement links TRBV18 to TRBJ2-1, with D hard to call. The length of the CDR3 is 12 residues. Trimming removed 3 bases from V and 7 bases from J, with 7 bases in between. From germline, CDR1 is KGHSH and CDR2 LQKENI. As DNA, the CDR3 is TGTGCCAGCTCACCGCTTTCTAATGAGCAGTTCTTC. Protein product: CASSPLSNEQFF.

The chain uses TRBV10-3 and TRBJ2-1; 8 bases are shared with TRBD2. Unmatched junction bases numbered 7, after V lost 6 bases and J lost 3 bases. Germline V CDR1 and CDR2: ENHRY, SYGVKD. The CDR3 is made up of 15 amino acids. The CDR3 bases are TGTGCCATCAGCCTTAGCGGGGAGAGCTACAATGAGCAGTTCTTC. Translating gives CAISLSGESYNEQFF.

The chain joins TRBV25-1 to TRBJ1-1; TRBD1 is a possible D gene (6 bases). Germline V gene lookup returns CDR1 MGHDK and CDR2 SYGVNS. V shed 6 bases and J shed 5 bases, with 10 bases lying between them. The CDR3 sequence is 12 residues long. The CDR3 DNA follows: TGTGCCAGCAGAGGGGGGACGACTGAAGCTTTCTTT. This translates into CASRGGTTEAFF.

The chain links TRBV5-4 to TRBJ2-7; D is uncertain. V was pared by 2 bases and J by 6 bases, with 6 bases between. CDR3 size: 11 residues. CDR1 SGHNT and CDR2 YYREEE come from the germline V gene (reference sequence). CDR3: CASSFASEQYF. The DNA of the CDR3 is TGTGCCAGCAGCTTTGCGTCCGAGCAGTACTTC.

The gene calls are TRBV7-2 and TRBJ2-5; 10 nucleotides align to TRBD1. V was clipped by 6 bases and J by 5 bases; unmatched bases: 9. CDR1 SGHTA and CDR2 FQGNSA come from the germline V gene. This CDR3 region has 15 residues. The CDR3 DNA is TGTGCCAGCAGGAACCGACAGGGGGCTTGGGAGACCCAGTACTTC. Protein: CASRNRQGAWETQYF.

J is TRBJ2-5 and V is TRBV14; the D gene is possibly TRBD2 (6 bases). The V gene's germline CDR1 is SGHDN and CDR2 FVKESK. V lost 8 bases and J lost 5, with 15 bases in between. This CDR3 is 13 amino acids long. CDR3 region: CASAWGVKETQYF. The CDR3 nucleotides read TGTGCCAGCGCTTGGGGGGTCAAGGAGACCCAGTACTTC. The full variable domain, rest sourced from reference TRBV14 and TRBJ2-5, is EAGVTQFPSHSVIEKGQTVTLRCDPISGHDNLYWYRRVMGKEIKFLLHFVKESKQDESGMPNNRFLAERTGGTYSTLKVQPAELEDSGVYFCASAWGVKETQYFGPGTRLLVL.

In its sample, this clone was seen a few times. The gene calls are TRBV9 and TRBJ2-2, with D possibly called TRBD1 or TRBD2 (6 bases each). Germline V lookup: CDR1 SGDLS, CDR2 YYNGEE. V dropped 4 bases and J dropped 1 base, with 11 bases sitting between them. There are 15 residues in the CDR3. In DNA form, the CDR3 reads TGTGCCAGCAGCCCCGGGGGCCGGAACACCGGGGAGCTGTTTTTT. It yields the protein CASSPGGRNTGELFF.

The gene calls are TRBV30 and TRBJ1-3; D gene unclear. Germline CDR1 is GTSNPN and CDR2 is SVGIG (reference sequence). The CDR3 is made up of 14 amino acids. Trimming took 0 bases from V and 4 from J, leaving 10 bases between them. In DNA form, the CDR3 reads TGTGCCTGGAGTGTAAGCCGAGCAGGAAACACCATATATTTT. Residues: CAWSVSRAGNTIYF. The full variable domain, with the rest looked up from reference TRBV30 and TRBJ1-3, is SQTIHQWPATLVQPVGSPLSLECTVEGTSNPNLYWYRQAAGRGLQLLFYSVGIGQISSEVPQNLSASRPQDRQFILSSKKLLLSDSGFYLCAWSVSRAGNTIYFGEGSWLTVV.

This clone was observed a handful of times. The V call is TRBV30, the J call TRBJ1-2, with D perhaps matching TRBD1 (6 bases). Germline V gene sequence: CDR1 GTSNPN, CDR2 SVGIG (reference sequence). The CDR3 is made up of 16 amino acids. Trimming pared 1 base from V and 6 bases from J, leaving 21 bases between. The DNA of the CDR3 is TGTGCCTGGAGTGCTTACGCCCTACGACAGGCCGATGGCTACACCTTC. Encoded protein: CAWSAYALRQADGYTF.

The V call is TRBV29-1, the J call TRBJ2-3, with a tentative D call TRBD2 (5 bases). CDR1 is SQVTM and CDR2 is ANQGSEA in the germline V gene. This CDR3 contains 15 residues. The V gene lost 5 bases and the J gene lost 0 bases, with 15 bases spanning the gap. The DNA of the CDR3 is TGCAGCGTTCCCGGGCGGGCGCGCAGCACAGATACGCAGTATTTT. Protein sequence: CSVPGRARSTDTQYF.

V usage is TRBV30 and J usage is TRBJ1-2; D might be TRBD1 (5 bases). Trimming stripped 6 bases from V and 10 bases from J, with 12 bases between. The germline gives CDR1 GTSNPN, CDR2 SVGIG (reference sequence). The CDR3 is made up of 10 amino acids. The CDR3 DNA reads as TGTGCCTGTCTAGGGGCCCACTACACCTTC. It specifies CACLGAHYTF.